This T cell receptor beta chain came from a study of T cells in localized non-small cell lung cancer. Study observations and caveats: Elevated circulating T cell density in blood was associated with longer overall survival.

Using immunoSEQ multiplex PCR, the repertoire was profiled, and TCRdb retains in-frame clones only, with some absent. The table lists approximately 31,000 clones, about nine tenths of them singletons. With regard to this clone: As yet, its antigen is unknown.

V lost 0 bases, J lost 11 bases, and 13 bases lay in between. The CDR3 spans 13 residues. Germline lookup yields CDR1 SNHLY and CDR2 FYNNEI. This chain joins TRBV2 and TRBJ1-1; D ambiguous. The sequence came from a man aged 35-69 years with stage III lung adenocarcinoma. The sample in question was peripheral blood mononuclear cells, obtained before any cancer treatment. In DNA form, the CDR3 reads TGTGCCAGCAGTGAAGCGCGGTCATTCGGGGCTTTCTTT. It is translated as CASSEARSFGAFF.